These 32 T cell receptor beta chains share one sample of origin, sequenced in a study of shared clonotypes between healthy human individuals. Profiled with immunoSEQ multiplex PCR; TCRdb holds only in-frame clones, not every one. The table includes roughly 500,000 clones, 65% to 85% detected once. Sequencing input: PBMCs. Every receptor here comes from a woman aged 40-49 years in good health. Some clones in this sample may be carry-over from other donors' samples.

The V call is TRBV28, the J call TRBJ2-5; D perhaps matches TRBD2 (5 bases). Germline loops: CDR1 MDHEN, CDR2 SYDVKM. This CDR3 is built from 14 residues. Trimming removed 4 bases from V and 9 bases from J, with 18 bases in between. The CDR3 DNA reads TGTGCCAGCAGTTCCCCCACTAGGTCCGTGGCCCAGTACTTC. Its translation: CASSSPTRSVAQYF.

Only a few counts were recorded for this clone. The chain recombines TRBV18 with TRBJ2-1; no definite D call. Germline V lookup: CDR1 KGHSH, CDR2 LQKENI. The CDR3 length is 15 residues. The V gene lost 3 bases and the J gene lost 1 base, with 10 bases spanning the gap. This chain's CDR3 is CASSPPAKSYNEQFF. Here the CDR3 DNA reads TGTGCCAGCTCACCTCCAGCCAAATCCTACAATGAGCAGTTCTTC.

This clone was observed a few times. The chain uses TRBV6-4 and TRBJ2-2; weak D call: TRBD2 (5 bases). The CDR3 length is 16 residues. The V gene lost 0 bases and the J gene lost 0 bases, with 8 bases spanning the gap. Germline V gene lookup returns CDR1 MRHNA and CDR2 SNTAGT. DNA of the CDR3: TGTGCCAGCAGTGACTCGGCTAGCCCGAACACCGGGGAGCTGTTTTTT. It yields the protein CASSDSASPNTGELFF.

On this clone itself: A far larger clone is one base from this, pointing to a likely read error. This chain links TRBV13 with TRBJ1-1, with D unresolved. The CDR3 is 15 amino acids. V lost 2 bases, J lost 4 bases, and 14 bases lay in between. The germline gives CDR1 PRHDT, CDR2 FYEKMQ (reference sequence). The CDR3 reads CASSLLGSAITEAFF. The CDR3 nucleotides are TGTGCCAGCAGCTTATTAGGCAGCGCGATCACTGAAGCTTTCTTT.

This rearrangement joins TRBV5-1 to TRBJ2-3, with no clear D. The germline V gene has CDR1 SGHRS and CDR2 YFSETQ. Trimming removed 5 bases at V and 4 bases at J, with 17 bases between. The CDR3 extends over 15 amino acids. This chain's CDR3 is CASRGGGPAPDTQYF. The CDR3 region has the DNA TGCGCCAGCAGGGGTGGTGGTCCAGCCCCAGATACGCAGTATTTT.

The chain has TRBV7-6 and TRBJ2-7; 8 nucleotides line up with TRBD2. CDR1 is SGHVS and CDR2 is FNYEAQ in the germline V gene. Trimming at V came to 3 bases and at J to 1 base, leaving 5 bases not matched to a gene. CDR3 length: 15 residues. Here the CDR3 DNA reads TGTGCCAGCAGCTTGAGCGGGAGCGGGTCCTACGAGCAGTACTTC. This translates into CASSLSGSGSYEQYF.

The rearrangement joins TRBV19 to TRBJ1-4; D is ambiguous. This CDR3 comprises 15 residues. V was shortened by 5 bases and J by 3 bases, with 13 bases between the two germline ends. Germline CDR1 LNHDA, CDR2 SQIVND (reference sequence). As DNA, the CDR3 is TGTGCCAGTAGTCGGCCCGGCGGGCCTAATGAAAAACTGTTTTTT. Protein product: CASSRPGGPNEKLFF.

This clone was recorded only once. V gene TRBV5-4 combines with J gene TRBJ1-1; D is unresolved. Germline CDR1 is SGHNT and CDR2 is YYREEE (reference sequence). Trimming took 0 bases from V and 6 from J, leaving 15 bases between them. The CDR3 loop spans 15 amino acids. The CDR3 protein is CASSLGLGGLPEAFF. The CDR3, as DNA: TGTGCCAGCAGCTTGGGCCTAGGAGGGCTGCCTGAAGCTTTCTTT.

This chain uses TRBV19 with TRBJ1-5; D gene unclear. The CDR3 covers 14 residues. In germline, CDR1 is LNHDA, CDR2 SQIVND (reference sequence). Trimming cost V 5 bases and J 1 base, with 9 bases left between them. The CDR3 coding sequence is TGTGCCAGTAGTCGGAACCGGAGCAATCAGCCCCAGCATTTT. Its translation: CASSRNRSNQPQHF.

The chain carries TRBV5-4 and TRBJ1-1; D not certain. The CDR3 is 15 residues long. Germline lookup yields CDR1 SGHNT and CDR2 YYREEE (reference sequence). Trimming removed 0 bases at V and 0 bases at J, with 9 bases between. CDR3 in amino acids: CASSLGAELNTEAFF. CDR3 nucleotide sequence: TGTGCCAGCAGCTTGGGGGCAGAGTTGAACACTGAAGCTTTCTTT.

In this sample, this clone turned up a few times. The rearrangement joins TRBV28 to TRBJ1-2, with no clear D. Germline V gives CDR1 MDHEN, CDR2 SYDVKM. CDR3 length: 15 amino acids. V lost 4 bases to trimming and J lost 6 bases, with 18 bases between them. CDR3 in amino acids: CASSSRTVLINGYTF. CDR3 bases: TGTGCCAGCAGTTCTCGGACTGTTCTTATTAATGGCTACACCTTC.

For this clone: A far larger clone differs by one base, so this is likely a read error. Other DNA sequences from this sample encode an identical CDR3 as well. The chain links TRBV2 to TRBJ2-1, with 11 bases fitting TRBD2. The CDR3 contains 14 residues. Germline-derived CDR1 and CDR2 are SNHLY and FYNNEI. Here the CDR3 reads CASTGASGRWEQFF. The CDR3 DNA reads TGTGCAAGCACTGGGGCTAGCGGGAGGTGGGAGCAGTTCTTC.

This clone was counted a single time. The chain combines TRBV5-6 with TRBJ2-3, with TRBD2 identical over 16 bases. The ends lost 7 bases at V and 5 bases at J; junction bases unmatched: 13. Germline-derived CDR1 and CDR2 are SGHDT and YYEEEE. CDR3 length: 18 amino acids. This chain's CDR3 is CASAQGLAGGPSKDTQYF. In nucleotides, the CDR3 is TGTGCCAGCGCACAGGGACTAGCGGGAGGGCCCTCAAAAGATACGCAGTATTTT.

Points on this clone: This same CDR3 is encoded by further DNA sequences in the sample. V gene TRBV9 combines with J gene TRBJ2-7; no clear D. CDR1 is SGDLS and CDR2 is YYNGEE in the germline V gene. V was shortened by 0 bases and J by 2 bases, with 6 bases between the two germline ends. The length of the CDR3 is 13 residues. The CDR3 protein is CASSVGTAYEQYF. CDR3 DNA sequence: TGTGCCAGCAGCGTAGGTACCGCCTACGAGCAGTACTTC.

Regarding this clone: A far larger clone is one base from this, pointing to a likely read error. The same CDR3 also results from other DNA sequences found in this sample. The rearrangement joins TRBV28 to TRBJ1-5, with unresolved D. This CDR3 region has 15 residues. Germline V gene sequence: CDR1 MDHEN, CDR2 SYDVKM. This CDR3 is CASSSVSGSNQPQHF. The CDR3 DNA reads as TGTGCCAGTAGTTCAGTCTCAGGCAGCAATCAGCCCCAGCATTTT.

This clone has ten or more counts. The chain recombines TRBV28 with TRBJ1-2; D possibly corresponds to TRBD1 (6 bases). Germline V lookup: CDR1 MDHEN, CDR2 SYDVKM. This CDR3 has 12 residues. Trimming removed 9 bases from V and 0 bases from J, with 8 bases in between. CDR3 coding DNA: TGTGCCAGTCAGGGGTCTAACTATGGCTACACCTTC. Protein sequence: CASQGSNYGYTF.

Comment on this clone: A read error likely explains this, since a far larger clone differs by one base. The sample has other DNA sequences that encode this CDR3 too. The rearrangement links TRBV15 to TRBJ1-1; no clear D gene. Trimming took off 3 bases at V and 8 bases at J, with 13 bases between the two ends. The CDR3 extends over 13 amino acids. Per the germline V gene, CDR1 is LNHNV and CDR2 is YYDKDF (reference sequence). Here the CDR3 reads CATSRDPRAEAFF. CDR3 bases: TGTGCCACCAGCAGGGATCCCCGGGCGGAAGCTTTCTTT.

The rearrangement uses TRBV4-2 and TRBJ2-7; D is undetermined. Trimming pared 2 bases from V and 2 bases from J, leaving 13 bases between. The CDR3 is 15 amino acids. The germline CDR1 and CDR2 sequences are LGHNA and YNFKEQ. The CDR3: CASSQSPDGPYEQYF. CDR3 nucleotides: TGTGCCAGCAGCCAATCCCCAGACGGACCCTACGAGCAGTACTTC.

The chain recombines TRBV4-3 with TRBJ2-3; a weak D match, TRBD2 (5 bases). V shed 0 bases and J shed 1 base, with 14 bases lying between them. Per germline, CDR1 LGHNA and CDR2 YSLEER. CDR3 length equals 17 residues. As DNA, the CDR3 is TGCGCCAGCAGCCAAGAATACGGACTTTGGGGCACAGATACGCAGTATTTT. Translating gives CASSQEYGLWGTDTQYF.

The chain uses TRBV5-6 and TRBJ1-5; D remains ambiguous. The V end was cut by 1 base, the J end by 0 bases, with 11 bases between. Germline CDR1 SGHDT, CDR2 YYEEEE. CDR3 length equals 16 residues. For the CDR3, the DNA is TGTGCCAGCAGCTTGCGTGCAGGATATAGCAATCAGCCCCAGCATTTT. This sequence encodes CASSLRAGYSNQPQHF.

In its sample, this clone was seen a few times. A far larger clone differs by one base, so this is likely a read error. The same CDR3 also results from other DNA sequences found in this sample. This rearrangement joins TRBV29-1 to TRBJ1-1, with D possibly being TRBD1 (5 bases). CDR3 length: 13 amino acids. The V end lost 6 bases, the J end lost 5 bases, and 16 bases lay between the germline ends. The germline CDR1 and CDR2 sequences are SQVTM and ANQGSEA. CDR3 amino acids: CSVGQRLGTEAFF. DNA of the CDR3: TGCAGCGTGGGGCAGAGACTAGGGACTGAAGCTTTCTTT.

CDR3 residues: CASSQISEGQYGYTF. CDR3 in DNA: TGTGCCAGCAGCCAAATTTCAGAGGGACAATATGGCTACACCTTC. J is TRBJ1-2 and V is TRBV5-6, with D maybe TRBD1 (6 bases). V gave up 4 bases and J gave up 5 bases, with 18 bases separating them. The germline V gene has CDR1 SGHDT and CDR2 YYEEEE. The CDR3 totals 15 residues.

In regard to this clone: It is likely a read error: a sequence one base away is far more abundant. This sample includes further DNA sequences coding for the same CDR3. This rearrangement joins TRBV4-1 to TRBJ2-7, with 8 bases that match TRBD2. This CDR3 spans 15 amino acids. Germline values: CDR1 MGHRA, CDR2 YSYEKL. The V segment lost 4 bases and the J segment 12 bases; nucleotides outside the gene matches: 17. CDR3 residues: CASSPSHTSGSQPYF. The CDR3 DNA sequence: TGCGCCAGCAGCCCGAGTCACACTAGCGGTAGCCAACCGTACTTC.

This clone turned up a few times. The CDR3 DNA follows: TGCGCCAGCAGCGAACAGGGGGCCAGGTCCGGGGAGCTGTTTTTT. This codes for CASSEQGARSGELFF. The J gene is TRBJ2-2, the V gene TRBV5-1; 9 positions agree with TRBD1. Germline V gene data show CDR1 as SGHRS and CDR2 as YFSETQ. The CDR3 runs 15 residues. Germline trimming cut 4 bases from V and 6 bases from J; bases unmatched to any gene: 7.

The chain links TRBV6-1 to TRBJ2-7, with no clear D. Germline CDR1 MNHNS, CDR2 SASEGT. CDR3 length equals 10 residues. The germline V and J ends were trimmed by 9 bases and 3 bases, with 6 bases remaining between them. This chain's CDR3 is CASAFYEQYF. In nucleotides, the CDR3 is TGTGCCAGTGCATTCTACGAGCAGTACTTC.

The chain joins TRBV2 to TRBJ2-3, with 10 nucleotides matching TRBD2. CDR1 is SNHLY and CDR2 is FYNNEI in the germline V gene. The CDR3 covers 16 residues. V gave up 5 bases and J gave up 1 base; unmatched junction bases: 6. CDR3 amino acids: CASSIPGTSGTDTQYF. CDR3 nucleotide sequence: TGTGCCAGCAGTATACCCGGGACTAGCGGCACAGATACGCAGTATTTT. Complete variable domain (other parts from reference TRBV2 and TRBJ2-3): EPEVTQTPSHQVTQMGQEVILRCVPISNHLYFYWYRQILGQKVEFLVSFYNNEISEKSEIFDDQFSVERPDGSNFTLKIRSTKLEDSAMYFCASSIPGTSGTDTQYFGPGTRLTVL.

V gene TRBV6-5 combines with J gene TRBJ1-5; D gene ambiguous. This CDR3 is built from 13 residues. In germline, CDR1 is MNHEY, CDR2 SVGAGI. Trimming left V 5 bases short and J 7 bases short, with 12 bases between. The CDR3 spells CASSVGIGQPQHF. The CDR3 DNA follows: TGTGCCAGCAGTGTTGGTATAGGCCAGCCCCAGCATTTT.

Here the CDR3 reads CASSLPGQGAEEQYF. For the CDR3, the DNA is TGTGCCAGCAGCTTACCGGGACAGGGGGCCGAAGAGCAGTACTTC. The V call is TRBV7-6, the J call TRBJ2-7; TRBD1 agrees at 12 bases. The CDR3 is 15 amino acids. V shed 2 bases and J 7 bases; nucleotides not matched to a gene: 6. Per the germline V gene, CDR1 is SGHVS and CDR2 is FNYEAQ. Drawing the rest from reference TRBV7-6 and TRBJ2-7, the complete variable domain is GAGVSQSPRYKVTKRGQDVALRCDPISGHVSLYWYRQALGQGPEFLTYFNYEAQQDKSGLPNDRFSAERPEGSISTLTIQRTEQRDSAMYRCASSLPGQGAEEQYFGPGTRLTVT.

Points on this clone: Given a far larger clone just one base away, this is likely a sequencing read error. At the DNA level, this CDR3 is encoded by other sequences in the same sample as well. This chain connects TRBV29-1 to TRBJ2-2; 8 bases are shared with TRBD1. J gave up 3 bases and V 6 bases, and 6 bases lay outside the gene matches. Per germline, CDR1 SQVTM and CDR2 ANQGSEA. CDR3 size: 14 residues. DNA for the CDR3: TGCAGCGTCAGGGGGCGTACTGACACCGGGGAGCTGTTTTTT. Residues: CSVRGRTDTGELFF.

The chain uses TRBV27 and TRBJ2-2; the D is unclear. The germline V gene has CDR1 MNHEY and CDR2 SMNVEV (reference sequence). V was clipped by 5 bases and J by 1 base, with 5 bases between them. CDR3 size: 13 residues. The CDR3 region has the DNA TGTGCCAGCAGTCCCCAGAACACCGGGGAGCTGTTTTTT. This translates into CASSPQNTGELFF.

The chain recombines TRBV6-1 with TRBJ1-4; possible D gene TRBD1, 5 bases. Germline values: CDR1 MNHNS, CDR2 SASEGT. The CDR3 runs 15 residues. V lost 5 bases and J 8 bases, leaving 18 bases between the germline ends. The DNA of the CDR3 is TGTGCCAGCAGTCCAAGGATACCTCGGGGCGAAAAACTGTTTTTT. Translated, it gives CASSPRIPRGEKLFF.

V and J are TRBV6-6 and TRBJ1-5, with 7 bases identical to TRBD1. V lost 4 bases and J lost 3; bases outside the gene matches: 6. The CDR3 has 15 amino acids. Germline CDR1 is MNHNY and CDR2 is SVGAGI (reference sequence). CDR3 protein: CASSLPGQYNQPQHF. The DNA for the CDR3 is TGTGCCAGCAGTTTACCGGGACAGTACAATCAGCCCCAGCATTTT.